This T cell receptor beta chain derives from a study of cytomegalovirus exposure and HLA in healthy donors. CDR3 length: 16 amino acids. Germline assignment: CDR1 LGHNA and CDR2 YNFKEQ. Trimming removed 0 bases at V and 3 bases at J, with 13 bases between. Clones were sequenced by immunoSEQ multiplex PCR, and TCRdb holds only the in-frame ones, with some missing. The sample holds fewer than 90,000 clones, approximately 93% seen once. Study results and caveats: Rare TCR sequences dominated, though some public TCRs recurred in many donors. Cytomegalovirus status, reportedly, was diagnosed with high specificity and sensitivity by the classifier.

A word on this clone: Its antigen is as yet unknown.

The chain links TRBV4-2 to TRBJ2-3; tentatively, D is TRBD1 (6 bases). The origin of this receptor is a woman aged 18-29 years in good health and CMV-seropositive. Material for sequencing was PBMCs. The chain's CDR3 is CASSQERRQGTDTQYF. In nucleotides, the CDR3 is TGTGCCAGCAGCCAAGAAAGGCGGCAGGGGACAGATACGCAGTATTTT.